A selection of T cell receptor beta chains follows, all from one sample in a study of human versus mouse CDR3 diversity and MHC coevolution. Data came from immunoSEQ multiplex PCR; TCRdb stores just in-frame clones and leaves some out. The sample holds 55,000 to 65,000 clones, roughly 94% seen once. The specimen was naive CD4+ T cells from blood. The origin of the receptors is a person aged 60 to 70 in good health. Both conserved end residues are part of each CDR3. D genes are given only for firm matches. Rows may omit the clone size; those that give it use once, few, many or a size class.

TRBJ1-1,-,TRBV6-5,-,CASRFGGAEAFF,TGTGCCAGCAGATTCGGGGGGGCTGAAGCTTTCTTT
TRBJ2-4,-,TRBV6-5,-,CASSYDRAKNIQYF,TGTGCCAGCAGTTACGACAGGGCCAAAAACATTCAGTACTTC
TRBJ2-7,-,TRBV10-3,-,CAISENPAYEQYF,TGTGCCATCAGTGAAAACCCAGCGTACGAGCAGTACTTC
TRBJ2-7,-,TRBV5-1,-,CASSLASAGNEQYF,TGCGCCAGCAGCTTGGCCTCGGCGGGAAACGAGCAGTACTTC
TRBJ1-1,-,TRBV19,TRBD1,CASSSDRVLAEAFF,TGTGCCAGTAGTTCCGACAGGGTCTTGGCCGAAGCTTTCTTT
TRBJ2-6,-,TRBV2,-,CASSTGFSGANVLTF,TGTGCCAGCAGTACAGGGTTCTCTGGGGCCAACGTCCTGACTTTC
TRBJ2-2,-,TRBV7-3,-,CASSSEGGETGELFF,TGTGCCAGCAGCTCTGAGGGGGGGGAGACCGGGGAGCTGTTTTTT
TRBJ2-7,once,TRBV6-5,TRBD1,CASSYQGAPNEQYF,TGTGCCAGCAGTTACCAGGGGGCCCCGAACGAGCAGTACTTC
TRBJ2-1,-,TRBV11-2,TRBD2,CATGRLAGEVSEQFF,TGTGCCACAGGTCGACTAGCGGGAGAAGTGAGTGAGCAGTTCTTC
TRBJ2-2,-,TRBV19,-,CASSIGGGTGELFF,TGTGCCAGTAGTATCGGGGGTGGCACCGGGGAGCTGTTTTTT
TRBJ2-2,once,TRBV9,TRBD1,CASSASGTGYTGELFF,TGTGCCAGCAGCGCATCCGGGACAGGGTACACCGGGGAGCTGTTTTTT
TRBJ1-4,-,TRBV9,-,CASSVGGGTGEKLFF,TGTGCCAGCAGCGTAGGTGGGGGCACGGGGGAAAAACTGTTTTTT
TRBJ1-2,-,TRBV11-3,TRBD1,CASSLSGGSGYTF,TGTGCCAGCAGCTTATCAGGGGGCAGTGGCTACACCTTC
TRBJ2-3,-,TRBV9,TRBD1,CASSPGQMTDTQYF,TGTGCCAGCAGCCCGGGACAGATGACAGATACGCAGTATTTT
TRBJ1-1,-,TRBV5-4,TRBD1,CASSLMGTGDDTEAFF,TGTGCCAGCAGCTTAATGGGGACAGGGGACGACACTGAAGCTTTCTTT
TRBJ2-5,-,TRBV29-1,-,CSVVQGGRARSQYF,TGCAGCGTTGTTCAGGGGGGAAGAGCTAGGTCCCAGTACTTC
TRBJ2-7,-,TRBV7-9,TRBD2,CASSPGGPYEQYF,TGTGCCAGCAGCCCGGGGGGGCCCTACGAGCAGTACTTC
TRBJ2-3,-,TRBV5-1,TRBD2,CASSGTSSADTQYF,TGCGCCAGCAGCGGGACTAGTAGCGCAGATACGCAGTATTTT
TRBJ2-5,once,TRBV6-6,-,CASRLTGTQETQYF,TGTGCCAGCAGACTCACAGGGACCCAAGAGACCCAGTACTTC
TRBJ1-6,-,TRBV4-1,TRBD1,CASSQESGQGGSPLHF,TGCGCCAGCAGCCAAGAATCTGGACAGGGGGGATCACCCCTCCACTTT
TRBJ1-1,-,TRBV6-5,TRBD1,CASRGQGGLNTEAFF,TGTGCCAGCAGAGGACAGGGTGGCCTGAACACTGAAGCTTTCTTT
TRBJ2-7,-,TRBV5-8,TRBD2,CASSFGLAGSYEQYF,TGTGCCAGCAGCTTTGGACTAGCGGGGTCCTACGAGCAGTACTTC
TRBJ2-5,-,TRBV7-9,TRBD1,CASSLGTGQETQYF,TGTGCCAGCAGCCTAGGGACAGGGCAAGAGACCCAGTACTTC
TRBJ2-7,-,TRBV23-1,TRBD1,CASSQLRDSPFYEQYF,TGCGCCAGCAGTCAACTAAGGGACAGCCCTTTCTACGAGCAGTACTTC
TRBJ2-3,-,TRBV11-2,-,CASSLVGGLNTDTQYF,TGTGCCAGCAGCTTAGTCGGGGGGCTTAACACAGATACGCAGTATTTT
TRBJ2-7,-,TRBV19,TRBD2,CASSSGLAGIYEQYF,TGTGCCAGTAGTTCGGGACTAGCGGGAATCTACGAGCAGTACTTC
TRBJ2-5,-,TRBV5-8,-,CASSPSRLGAQETQYF,TGTGCCAGCAGCCCATCCCGTCTGGGGGCTCAAGAGACCCAGTACTTC
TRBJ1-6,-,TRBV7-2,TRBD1,CASSLMTGLHPALHF,TGTGCCAGCAGCCTCATGACAGGGCTCCATCCGGCCCTCCACTTT
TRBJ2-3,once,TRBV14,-,CASSRPSRGRGGSDTQYF,TGTGCCAGCAGCCGTCCTAGTAGGGGGAGAGGTGGTTCAGATACGCAGTATTTT
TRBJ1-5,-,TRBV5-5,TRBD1,CASSPGQGNQPQHF,TGTGCCAGCAGCCCCGGACAGGGTAATCAGCCCCAGCATTTT
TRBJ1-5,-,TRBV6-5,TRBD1,CASSRQGDQPQHF,TGTGCCAGCAGTCGACAGGGAGATCAGCCCCAGCATTTT
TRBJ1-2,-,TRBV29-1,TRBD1,CSVRTGKYGYTF,TGCAGCGTTCGGACAGGGAAATATGGCTACACCTTC
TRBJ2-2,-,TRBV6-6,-,CASSPNTGELFF,TGTGCCAGCAGCCCAAACACCGGGGAGCTGTTTTTT
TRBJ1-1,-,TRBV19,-,CASRARGGNTEAFF,TGTGCCAGTAGGGCTAGGGGAGGGAACACTGAAGCTTTCTTT
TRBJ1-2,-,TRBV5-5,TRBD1,CASSSQGGSGDGYTF,TGTGCCAGCAGCTCCCAGGGGGGTAGTGGAGATGGCTACACCTTC
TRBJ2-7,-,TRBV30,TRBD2,CAWSRRGGAYEQYF,TGTGCCTGGAGCCGTCGGGGGGGCGCCTACGAGCAGTACTTC
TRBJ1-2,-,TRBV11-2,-,CASSLDALDSRWTYGYTF,TGTGCCAGCAGCTTAGATGCCCTGGACAGCCGATGGACATATGGCTACACCTTC